The 12 T cell receptor beta chains listed next were all sequenced from one sample in a study of blood T cell repertoires in COVID-19. TCRdb keeps only in-frame clones here, not all; method: immunoSEQ multiplex PCR. The sample lists 90,000 or so clones, about 89% occurring once. The specimen sequenced was peripheral blood. Receptors were obtained from a human donor in a cohort sampled during active COVID-19.

The chain couples TRBV29-1 to TRBJ2-1; TRBD2 aligns across 10 bases. The V gene end was trimmed by 1 base and the J gene end by 5 bases; junction bases not matched to a gene: 14. The germline V gene encodes CDR1 SQVTM and CDR2 ANQGSEA. The CDR3 has 18 amino acids. The CDR3 DNA reads as TGCAGCGTTGAAGGGCTGGGACTAGCGAGACCTCCGAACAATGAGCAGTTCTTC. Protein: CSVEGLGLARPPNNEQFF.

The chain combines TRBV27 with TRBJ2-7; 7 nucleotides line up with TRBD2. The CDR3 consists of 14 residues. V was clipped by 6 bases and J by 2 bases; unmatched bases: 7. Germline lookup yields CDR1 MNHEY and CDR2 SMNVEV (reference sequence). The CDR3 here is CASSKGRGAYEQYF. CDR3 bases: TGTGCCAGCAGCAAGGGGAGGGGAGCCTACGAGCAGTACTTC.

V is TRBV3-1 (or the pseudogene TRBV3-2) and J is TRBJ2-2; 13 nucleotides match TRBD2. The CDR3 contains 18 residues. Germline CDR1 and CDR2: LGHDT and YNNKEL (reference sequence). With V trimmed by 5 bases and J by 8 bases, 14 bases remained unmatched. The CDR3, as DNA: TGTGCCAGCAGCTTGAATTTTGGACTAGCGGGAGTTGGTGGGGAGCTGTTTTTT. This codes for CASSLNFGLAGVGGELFF.

The rearrangement uses TRBV28 and TRBJ2-2, with 8 bases lining up with TRBD2. Unmatched junction bases numbered 14, after V lost 7 bases and J lost 7 bases. CDR1 MDHEN and CDR2 SYDVKM come from the germline V gene. The CDR3 spans 16 residues. CDR3 sequence (DNA): TGTGCCAGCAAAACCTGGAGCGGGAGTTTGGACGGGGAGCTGTTTTTT. Its protein is CASKTWSGSLDGELFF. The full variable domain, rest sourced from reference TRBV28 and TRBJ2-2, is DVKVTQSSRYLVKRTGEKVFLECVQDMDHENMFWYRQDPGLGLRLIYFSYDVKMKEKGDIPEGYSVSREKKERFSLILESASTNQTSMYLCASKTWSGSLDGELFFGEGSRLTVL.

The V gene is TRBV3-1 (or the pseudogene TRBV3-2), the J gene TRBJ2-3, with 7 bases matching TRBD2. V was pared by 4 bases and J by 5 bases, with 18 bases of the junction left unmatched. Germline V CDR1 and CDR2: LGHDT, YNNKEL (reference sequence). This CDR3 has 18 residues. The CDR3 is CASSRGLQWMAGEDTQYF. The CDR3 region has the DNA TGTGCCAGCAGCCGAGGGCTTCAATGGATGGCGGGAGAAGATACGCAGTATTTT.

V is TRBV2 and J is TRBJ2-4; 10 positions match TRBD1. CDR1 is SNHLY and CDR2 is FYNNEI in the germline V gene. The CDR3 runs to 16 residues. Germline trimming cut 1 base from V and 9 bases from J; bases unmatched to any gene: 9. The CDR3 reads CASSEDMGQGMSIQYF. DNA for the CDR3: TGTGCCAGCAGTGAAGATATGGGACAGGGGATGAGCATTCAGTACTTC.

The chain is built from TRBV19 and TRBJ2-7, with 9 bases fitting TRBD1. This CDR3 is 15 amino acids long. From germline, CDR1 is LNHDA and CDR2 SQIVND (reference sequence). J gave up 4 bases and V 2 bases, and 6 bases lay outside the gene matches. CDR3 residues: CASSIMTGGSYEQYF. DNA for the CDR3: TGTGCCAGTAGTATAATGACAGGGGGATCGTACGAGCAGTACTTC.

This chain links TRBV7-3 with TRBJ2-1; 9 bases align to TRBD1. V lost 4 bases and J lost 3; bases outside the gene matches: 7. The CDR3 runs to 16 residues. Germline V gene sequence: CDR1 SGHTA, CDR2 FQGTGA. CDR3 loop: CASSSSGTGHYNEQFF. As DNA, the CDR3 is TGTGCCAGCAGCTCGAGCGGGACAGGGCACTACAATGAGCAGTTCTTC.

The chain recombines TRBV5-1 with TRBJ2-7; 7 bases align to TRBD2. Germline CDR1 is SGHRS and CDR2 is YFSETQ. CDR3 length: 15 amino acids. V trimming: 4 bases; J trimming: 3 bases; junction bases outside the gene matches: 10. DNA of the CDR3: TGCGCCAGCAGCCGGGGCGGGCTAGCGGACTACGAGCAGTACTTC. Amino acids: CASSRGGLADYEQYF.

The rearrangement uses TRBV9 and TRBJ2-3; tentative D call: TRBD1 (6 bases). V was trimmed by 0 bases and J by 2 bases, leaving 19 bases between them. Germline V CDR1 and CDR2: SGDLS, YYNGEE. This CDR3 comprises 18 residues. CDR3 amino acids: CASSVGWWDAGDTDTQYF. The DNA of the CDR3 is TGTGCCAGCAGCGTAGGATGGTGGGATGCAGGGGACACAGATACGCAGTATTTT.

The gene calls are TRBV3-1 (or the pseudogene TRBV3-2) and TRBJ2-5; 9 bases are shared with TRBD1. Germline assignment: CDR1 LGHDT and CDR2 YNNKEL (reference sequence). The CDR3 is 13 residues long. Trimming removed 5 bases from V and 5 bases from J; junction bases left unmatched: 3. CDR3 loop: CASSSGQGETQYF. CDR3 in DNA: TGTGCCAGCAGCTCCGGACAGGGGGAGACCCAGTACTTC.

This sequence joins TRBV11-3 and TRBJ2-5; 12 bases map to TRBD2. CDR1 SGHNT and CDR2 YENEEA come from the germline V gene. The CDR3 sequence is 16 residues long. Trimming at V came to 5 bases and at J to 4 bases, leaving 8 bases not matched to a gene. CDR3 coding DNA: TGTGCCAGCAGCCCTAATGGACTAGCGGGATCAGAGACCCAGTACTTC. Translated, it gives CASSPNGLAGSETQYF.